A single sample is the source of the 30 T cell receptor beta chains below, sequenced in a study of CD8 T cells in ankylosing spondylitis. MiXCR, applied by TCRdb to the 5' RACE reads, yields one record per CDR3 protein. The sample carries about 360,000 distinct CDR3 sequences, over 12% recorded once. Sequencing was carried out using blood, either unsorted or a sorted T cell fraction (not recorded which). The receptors were sampled from a male donor with ankylosing spondylitis or in good health (not recorded which).

The CDR3 spells CSARVRAGGGTDTQYF. As DNA, the CDR3 is TGCAGTGCTAGAGTCCGAGCGGGGGGGGGCACAGATACGCAGTATTTT. J is TRBJ2-3 and V is TRBV20-1; 10 bases align to TRBD2. This CDR3 region has 16 residues. Germline V gene data show CDR1 as DFQATT and CDR2 as SNEGSKA (reference sequence). After removal of 1 base from V and 1 base from J, the junction contained 5 bases not matched to a gene.

The chain is built from TRBV11-1 and TRBJ2-2; 9 bases align to TRBD1. J was trimmed by 6 bases and V by 5 bases; bases with no gene match: 4. This CDR3 spans 14 amino acids. Germline-derived CDR1 and CDR2 are SGHAT and FQDESV (reference sequence). CDR3 loop: CASSHGTGSGELFF. The CDR3 DNA reads as TGTGCCAGCAGCCATGGGACAGGGTCCGGGGAGCTGTTTTTT.

The CDR3 protein is CASSLERGETQYF. CDR3 in DNA: TGTGCCAGCAGCTTAGAGCGGGGGGAGACCCAGTACTTC. The V call is TRBV7-7, the J call TRBJ2-5; 8 bases are a match to TRBD2. The CDR3 covers 13 residues. Germline lookup yields CDR1 SSHAT and CDR2 FNYEAQ (reference sequence). The V gene end was trimmed by 1 base and the J gene end by 5 bases; junction bases not matched to a gene: 0.

The sample holds a few counts of this clonotype. The CDR3 spells CASRDRLYEQYF. DNA of the CDR3: TGTGCCAGCAGGGACAGACTCTACGAGCAGTACTTC. The chain couples TRBV6-1 to TRBJ2-7, with a tentative D call TRBD1 (6 bases). Germline-derived CDR1 and CDR2 are MNHNS and SASEGT. The CDR3 runs 12 residues. The V end lost 6 bases, the J end lost 3 bases, and 9 bases lay between the germline ends.

For the CDR3, the DNA is TGTGCCAGCAGCTTAAATGGTGGGGAGCAGTACTTC. Protein product: CASSLNGGEQYF. V usage is TRBV7-9 and J usage is TRBJ2-7; D remains unclear. The CDR3 extends over 12 amino acids. Germline CDR1 reads SEHNR; CDR2 reads FQNEAQ (reference sequence). With 2 bases removed from V and 7 bases from J, the gap between germline ends came to 9 bases.

This clonotype was seen a handful of times. The chain uses TRBV5-1 and TRBJ2-7; TRBD1 or TRBD2 may be the D gene (5 bases each). The V end lost 3 bases, the J end lost 0 bases, and 13 bases lay between the germline ends. In germline, CDR1 is SGHRS, CDR2 YFSETQ. CDR3 length: 15 amino acids. CDR3 loop: CASSSGTAPSYEQYF. CDR3 DNA: TGCGCCAGCAGCTCCGGGACCGCGCCCTCCTACGAGCAGTACTTC.

The J gene is TRBJ1-3, the V gene TRBV27; D not resolved. CDR3 length equals 14 residues. The germline CDR1 and CDR2 sequences are MNHEY and SMNVEV (reference sequence). Trimming stripped 8 bases from V and 0 bases from J, with 11 bases between. CDR3 residues: CASGPGLSGNTIYF. The CDR3 DNA follows: TGTGCCAGCGGACCGGGCCTCTCTGGAAACACCATATATTTT.

This rearrangement joins TRBV7-2 to TRBJ2-5; D not resolved. CDR3 length equals 13 residues. V lost 6 bases and J 2 bases, leaving 10 bases between the germline ends. The germline V gene encodes CDR1 SGHTA and CDR2 FQGNSA. Here the CDR3 DNA reads TGTGCCAGCAGTAGCCTAACTCAAGAGACCCAGTACTTC. Translated, it gives CASSSLTQETQYF.

This clonotype has a handful of counts. The chain is built from TRBV5-1 and TRBJ2-7, with a possible D match to TRBD2 (6 bases). CDR1 is SGHRS, CDR2 YFSETQ, per germline. The CDR3 loop spans 15 amino acids. Trimming took off 5 bases at V and 5 bases at J, with 20 bases between the two ends. The CDR3 DNA reads as TGCGCCAGCAGTCCTGAATCGCGGGGTCCCAACGAGCAGTACTTC. It yields the protein CASSPESRGPNEQYF.

This clonotype appeared a few times. The chain is built from TRBV2 and TRBJ2-7, with 8 bases lining up with TRBD1. The germline V gene encodes CDR1 SNHLY and CDR2 FYNNEI. V shed 8 bases, J shed 0 bases, and the junction held 12 bases outside the gene matches. The CDR3 totals 16 residues. The CDR3: CASHWTGYLSSYEQYF. The CDR3 DNA is TGTGCCAGCCACTGGACAGGGTACCTAAGCTCCTACGAGCAGTACTTC.

The chain is built from TRBV19 and TRBJ2-2; TRBD1 matches at 7 bases. The V gene end was trimmed by 9 bases and the J gene end by 1 base; junction bases not matched to a gene: 5. The germline V gene encodes CDR1 LNHDA and CDR2 SQIVND (reference sequence). The CDR3 has 14 residues. The CDR3 region is CASKGQLNTGELFF. The CDR3 nucleotides read TGTGCCAGCAAGGGACAGCTGAACACCGGGGAGCTGTTTTTT. Together with reference TRBV19 and TRBJ2-2, the CDR3 gives the full variable domain: DGGITQSPKYLFRKEGQNVTLSCEQNLNHDAMYWYRQDPGQGLRLIYYSQIVNDFQKGDIAEGYSVSREKKESFPLTVTSAQKNPTAFYLCASKGQLNTGELFFGEGSRLTVL.

The gene calls are TRBV6-5 and TRBJ2-7; TRBD2 is a possible D gene (6 bases). The germline V and J ends were trimmed by 1 base and 2 bases, with 9 bases remaining between them. Germline lookup yields CDR1 MNHEY and CDR2 SVGAGI. CDR3 length equals 14 residues. The CDR3 DNA follows: TGTGCCAGCAGTTACTATAGGACTACCTACGAGCAGTACTTC. Its translation: CASSYYRTTYEQYF.

V usage is TRBV7-2 and J usage is TRBJ2-7; no clear D gene. Trimming cost V 8 bases and J 3 bases, with 14 bases left between them. CDR3 length: 13 residues. Germline assignment: CDR1 SGHTA and CDR2 FQGNSA. The CDR3 region has the DNA TGTGCCAGCGCACCCCCCGCTGTCTACGAGCAGTACTTC. Translation: CASAPPAVYEQYF.

The chain carries TRBV3-1 and TRBJ2-3, with 7 nucleotides matching TRBD2. This CDR3 region has 15 residues. CDR1 is LGHDT, CDR2 YNNKEL, per germline (reference sequence). V lost 2 bases and J lost 2; bases outside the gene matches: 4. DNA of the CDR3: TGTGCCAGCAGCCAACCCAGCGGGGCCACAGATACGCAGTATTTT. It encodes CASSQPSGATDTQYF.

DNA for the CDR3: TGCAGTGCCAAACCCCAGGGCGCAGATACGCAGTATTTT. It yields the protein CSAKPQGADTQYF. The V gene is TRBV20-1, the J gene TRBJ2-3; D may be TRBD1 (5 bases). The V gene's germline CDR1 is DFQATT and CDR2 SNEGSKA (reference sequence). CDR3 length equals 13 residues. Trimming took 6 bases from V and 4 from J, leaving 14 bases between them.

J is TRBJ1-6 and V is TRBV27; D gene unclear. Trimming took off 8 bases at V and 6 bases at J, with 11 bases between the two ends. The CDR3 has 13 amino acids. Germline V gene data show CDR1 as MNHEY and CDR2 as SMNVEV (reference sequence). The CDR3 protein is CASRVFANSPLHF. DNA of the CDR3: TGTGCCAGCCGGGTCTTCGCTAATTCACCCCTCCACTTT.

This clonotype has a handful of counts. The gene calls are TRBV10-3 and TRBJ1-2; tentative D call: TRBD1 (6 bases). The V and J ends lost 10 bases and 1 base respectively, with 13 bases between them. The CDR3 runs 13 residues. Per germline, CDR1 ENHRY and CDR2 SYGVKD. The CDR3 DNA follows: TGTGCCACCCAGGGGCGGAGTAACTATGGCTACACCTTC. Translated, it gives CATQGRSNYGYTF.

This clonotype showed up many times. The chain joins TRBV7-9 to TRBJ2-3, with no clear D. This CDR3 is 13 amino acids long. The germline V gene has CDR1 SEHNR and CDR2 FQNEAQ (reference sequence). Trimming cost V 6 bases and J 0 bases, with 7 bases left between them. This CDR3 is CASSPGSTDTQYF. The CDR3 DNA sequence: TGTGCCAGCAGTCCGGGTAGCACAGATACGCAGTATTTT.

This clonotype has at least ten counts. This chain connects TRBV7-2 to TRBJ1-2; TRBD1 matches at 7 bases. V trimming: 5 bases; J trimming: 4 bases; junction bases outside the gene matches: 1. Germline loops: CDR1 SGHTA, CDR2 FQGNSA. CDR3 length: 12 residues. Here the CDR3 DNA reads TGTGCCAGCAGCAGGGACAGCTATGGCTACACCTTC. This gives the protein CASSRDSYGYTF.

This clonotype was observed a handful of times. The rearrangement uses TRBV15 and TRBJ1-6, with a weak D call TRBD1 (6 bases). V dropped 3 bases and J dropped 7 bases, with 13 bases sitting between them. Germline CDR1 reads LNHNV; CDR2 reads YYDKDF (reference sequence). The CDR3 spans 15 residues. CDR3 DNA: TGTGCCACCAGCAGGGAAGACAGGTTAAATTCACCCCTCCACTTT. This encodes CATSREDRLNSPLHF.

This clonotype was counted only a few times. The chain is built from TRBV12-3 or TRBV12-4 and TRBJ2-3; 12 positions match TRBD2. Trimming at V came to 5 bases and at J to 5 bases, leaving 8 bases not matched to a gene. CDR3 length equals 16 residues. CDR3 sequence (DNA): TGTGCCAGCAGTCCCGGGCTAGCGGGGGGGCAAGATACGCAGTATTTT. The encoded protein is CASSPGLAGGQDTQYF.

The rearrangement joins TRBV10-3 to TRBJ2-7, with 7 bases lining up with TRBD2. Per the germline V gene, CDR1 is ENHRY and CDR2 is SYGVKD. The trim removed 6 bases at V and 0 bases at J, leaving 5 bases unmatched. CDR3 size: 14 residues. In DNA form, the CDR3 reads TGTGCCATCAGCGGACTAGACCTCTCCTACGAGCAGTACTTC. Protein sequence: CAISGLDLSYEQYF.

This clonotype was counted a few times. The chain recombines TRBV13 with TRBJ1-1; D possibly corresponds to TRBD1 (6 bases). The CDR3 sequence is 13 residues long. Germline V gene sequence: CDR1 PRHDT, CDR2 FYEKMQ (reference sequence). Deletions cut 11 bases from V and 2 bases from J, with 15 bases between. The CDR3 nucleotides read TGTGCCTCTCGACGGACAGCCAACACTGAAGCTTTCTTT. It translates to CASRRTANTEAFF.

The CDR3 region has the DNA TGTGCCAGCAGCTTAGAGGAACTTCAAAATGCGTTCTTC. Protein product: CASSLEELQNAFF. The chain has TRBV11-1 and TRBJ2-1; D gene ambiguous. The germline CDR1 and CDR2 sequences are SGHAT and FQDESV (reference sequence). Trimming pared 1 base from V and 15 bases from J, leaving 16 bases between. The length of the CDR3 is 13 residues.

This clonotype was detected only a few times. The rearrangement links TRBV5-5 to TRBJ2-2; D unclear. Trimming removed 4 bases from V and 1 base from J, with 17 bases in between. CDR3 size: 17 residues. CDR1 is SGHKS, CDR2 YYEKEE, per germline (reference sequence). In DNA form, the CDR3 reads TGTGCCAGCAGCCTAACCCTCTCGGGCGGGAACACCGGGGAGCTGTTTTTT. This encodes CASSLTLSGGNTGELFF.

This clonotype was counted at least ten times. The chain employs TRBV5-1 and TRBJ2-1, with 10 bases that match TRBD2. Germline CDR1 and CDR2: SGHRS and YFSETQ. With 0 bases clipped from V and 6 bases from J, the junction kept 12 bases outside the gene matches. This CDR3 spans 18 amino acids. As DNA, the CDR3 is TGCGCCAGCAGCTTGGCCCAACCAGGACTAGCGGCTTCCAATGAGCAGTTCTTC. This encodes CASSLAQPGLAASNEQFF.

The rearrangement uses TRBV20-1 and TRBJ1-1; possible D gene TRBD1, 6 bases. Germline V gene sequence: CDR1 DFQATT, CDR2 SNEGSKA (reference sequence). Trimming left V 8 bases short and J 4 bases short, with 14 bases between. The CDR3 runs 12 residues. In DNA form, the CDR3 reads TGCAGTACCGACAGGTGGGGCACTGAAGCTTTCTTT. This gives the protein CSTDRWGTEAFF.

This clonotype was observed a handful of times. The J gene is TRBJ2-2, the V gene TRBV5-1; 8 bases match TRBD2. The V gene end was trimmed by 6 bases and the J gene end by 5 bases; junction bases not matched to a gene: 9. This CDR3 comprises 15 residues. Germline V CDR1 and CDR2: SGHRS, YFSETQ. DNA for the CDR3: TGCGCCAGCACCCCGGGAGGGGGGCGGACCGGGGAGCTGTTTTTT. Residues: CASTPGGGRTGELFF.

The chain is built from TRBV10-3 and TRBJ2-1; D might be TRBD1 (6 bases). The V end lost 10 bases, the J end lost 5 bases, and 18 bases lay between the germline ends. The CDR3 has 14 residues. Per the germline V gene, CDR1 is ENHRY and CDR2 is SYGVKD. CDR3 region: CATWKDSTDNEQFF. In nucleotides, the CDR3 is TGTGCCACGTGGAAGGACAGCACGGACAATGAGCAGTTCTTC.

The table lists this clonotype with a few counts. The V and J genes are TRBV5-1 and TRBJ2-3; 10 bases are shared with TRBD2. The CDR3 is 17 amino acids. Germline CDR1 SGHRS, CDR2 YFSETQ. V trimming: 0 bases; J trimming: 3 bases; junction bases outside the gene matches: 7. CDR3 DNA: TGCGCCAGCAGCTTGGATGTAGCGGGGGGTGGAACAGATACGCAGTATTTT. As protein: CASSLDVAGGGTDTQYF.